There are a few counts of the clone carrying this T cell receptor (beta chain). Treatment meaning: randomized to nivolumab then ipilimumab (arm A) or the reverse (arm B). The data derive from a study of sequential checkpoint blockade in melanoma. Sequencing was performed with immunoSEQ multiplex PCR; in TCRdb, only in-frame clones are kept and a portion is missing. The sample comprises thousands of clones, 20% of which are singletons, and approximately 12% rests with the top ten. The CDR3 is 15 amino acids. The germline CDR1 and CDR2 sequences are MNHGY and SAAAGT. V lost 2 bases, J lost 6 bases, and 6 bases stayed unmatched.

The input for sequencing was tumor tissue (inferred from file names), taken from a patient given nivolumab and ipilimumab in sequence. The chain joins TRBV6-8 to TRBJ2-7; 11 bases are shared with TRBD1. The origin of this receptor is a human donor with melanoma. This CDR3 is CASSYKGQGAGEQYF. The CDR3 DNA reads TGTGCCAGCAGTTACAAAGGACAGGGGGCCGGCGAGCAGTACTTC.